This T cell receptor beta chain was profiled in a study of immune evolution from preneoplasia to lung adenocarcinoma. Study-level findings and limits: From normal lung to invasive adenocarcinoma, top clone frequencies appeared to decrease.

Concerning this clone: Its antigen is not known. Compared with germline, one end of the junction differs, possibly owing to a read error.

Germline-derived CDR1 and CDR2 are SGHAT and FQNNGV. The CDR3 covers 11 residues. Measured with immunoSEQ multiplex PCR; TCRdb has only the in-frame clones, and not every one. The sample lists roughly 2,500 clones, less than 90% seen once, with around 5% in the top ten. V gene TRBV11-2 combines with J gene TRBJ2-7; D might be TRBD2 (6 bases). The sequence was collected from a person aged 60-79 years with invasive lung adenocarcinoma. The sequenced sample consisted of FFPE invasive lung adenocarcinoma tissue. The CDR3 DNA reads TGTGCCAGCAGCTTATTTCGGGAGAGGTTTTTC. This translates into CASSLFRERFF.